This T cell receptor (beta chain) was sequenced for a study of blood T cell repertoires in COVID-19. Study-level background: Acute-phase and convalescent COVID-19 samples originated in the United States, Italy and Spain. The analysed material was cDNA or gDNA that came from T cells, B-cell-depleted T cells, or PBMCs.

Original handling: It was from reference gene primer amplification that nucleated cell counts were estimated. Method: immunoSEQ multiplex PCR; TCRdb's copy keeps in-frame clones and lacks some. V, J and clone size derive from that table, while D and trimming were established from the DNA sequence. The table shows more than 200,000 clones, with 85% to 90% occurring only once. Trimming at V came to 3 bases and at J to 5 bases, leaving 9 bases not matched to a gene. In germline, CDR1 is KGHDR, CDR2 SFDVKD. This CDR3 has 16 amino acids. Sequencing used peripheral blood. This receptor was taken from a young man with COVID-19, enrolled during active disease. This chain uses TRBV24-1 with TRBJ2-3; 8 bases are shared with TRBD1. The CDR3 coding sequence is TGTGCCACCAGTGATCGAGGACAGGGAGATATAGATACGCAGTATTTT. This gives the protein CATSDRGQGDIDTQYF.